The 30 T cell receptor beta chains below all came from one sample that was sequenced in a study of cytomegalovirus exposure and HLA in healthy donors. Clones were sequenced by immunoSEQ multiplex PCR, and TCRdb holds only the in-frame ones, with some missing. Of 70,000 or so clones listed, nearly 95% are singletons. Input material: PBMCs. The source of these receptors is a man between 18 and 35 years old in good health and CMV-seropositive.

The V gene is TRBV7-9, the J gene TRBJ2-5; TRBD2 agrees at 12 bases. V lost 5 bases to trimming and J lost 1 base; unmatched junction nucleotides: 5. CDR1 and CDR2 from the germline V gene are SEHNR and FQNEAQ (reference sequence). The CDR3 spans 16 residues. The CDR3 loop is CASSPGLAGTQETQYF. The CDR3 nucleotides are TGTGCCAGCAGCCCCGGACTAGCGGGGACCCAAGAGACCCAGTACTTC.

The chain links TRBV25-1 to TRBJ1-1; D is uncertain. Germline V gives CDR1 MGHDK, CDR2 SYGVNS. Trimming took off 10 bases at V and 2 bases at J, with 8 bases between the two ends. The CDR3 sequence is 11 residues long. CDR3 DNA: TGTGCCATCGGGGATAACACTGAAGCTTTCTTT. As protein: CAIGDNTEAFF.

This rearrangement joins TRBV11-2 to TRBJ1-5; TRBD1 might be the D (6 bases). Trimming took off 2 bases at V and 3 bases at J, with 11 bases between the two ends. The CDR3 contains 15 residues. Germline CDR1 and CDR2: SGHAT and FQNNGV. This chain's CDR3 is CASSLTGGHNQPQHF. For the CDR3, the DNA is TGTGCCAGCAGCTTAACCGGGGGGCACAATCAGCCCCAGCATTTT.

The genes are TRBV5-6 and TRBJ2-3, with a tentative D call TRBD1 (6 bases). The CDR3 runs to 14 residues. V was clipped by 2 bases and J by 0 bases, with 7 bases between them. Germline CDR1 reads SGHDT; CDR2 reads YYEEEE. CDR3 in amino acids: CASSFQGSTDTQYF. CDR3 coding DNA: TGTGCCAGCAGCTTCCAGGGGAGCACAGATACGCAGTATTTT. Supplemented by reference TRBV5-6 and TRBJ2-3, the full variable domain reads DAGVTQSPTHLIKTRGQQVTLRCSPKSGHDTVSWYQQALGQGPQFIFQYYEEEERQRGNFPDRFSGHQFPNYSSELNVNALLLGDSALYLCASSFQGSTDTQYFGPGTRLTVL.

The chain combines TRBV2 with TRBJ2-7; TRBD2 aligns across 11 bases. This CDR3 spans 16 amino acids. The junction had 15 bases not matched to a gene; V was cut back by 8 bases and J by 6 bases. Germline-derived CDR1 and CDR2 are SNHLY and FYNNEI. DNA of the CDR3: TGTGCCAGCGGGCTAGCGGGAGGTAATGATCCGCGCGAGCAGTACTTC. This codes for CASGLAGGNDPREQYF.

CDR3 region: CASSRAQGFADTQYF. The CDR3 nucleotides read TGTGCCAGCTCAAGAGCACAGGGCTTCGCAGATACGCAGTATTTT. The V gene is TRBV18, the J gene TRBJ2-3; a weak D match, TRBD1 (6 bases). In germline, CDR1 is KGHSH, CDR2 LQKENI. This CDR3 spans 15 amino acids. With 5 bases removed from V and 4 bases from J, the gap between germline ends came to 16 bases.

This clone was observed once. J is TRBJ2-5 and V is TRBV20-1; TRBD2 matches 7 bases. This CDR3 is 11 amino acids long. Germline loops: CDR1 DFQATT, CDR2 SNEGSKA (reference sequence). V shed 6 bases and J 5 bases; nucleotides not matched to a gene: 3. CDR3 residues: CSAIAGETQYF. The CDR3 nucleotides are TGCAGTGCAATAGCGGGCGAGACCCAGTACTTC.

J is TRBJ1-5 and V is TRBV28, with D possibly TRBD1 on 5 matching bases. Trimming took 8 bases from V and 3 from J, leaving 11 bases between them. The CDR3 is 13 amino acids. CDR1 is MDHEN and CDR2 is SYDVKM in the germline V gene. The CDR3 reads CASRGGFNQPQHF. The CDR3, as DNA: TGTGCCAGCCGGGGGGGATTCAATCAGCCCCAGCATTTT.

This chain links TRBV19 with TRBJ1-1; D might be TRBD1 (5 bases). Germline CDR1 is LNHDA and CDR2 is SQIVND (reference sequence). V lost 6 bases and J 1 base, leaving 18 bases between the germline ends. The CDR3 is 16 amino acids. CDR3 protein: CASSPVRTLPNTEAFF. The CDR3 DNA follows: TGTGCCAGTAGCCCCGTTCGGACACTACCGAACACTGAAGCTTTCTTT.

As for this clone: This CDR3 is also generated by other DNA sequences in the sample. The chain uses TRBV5-4 and TRBJ2-1, with 8 bases matching TRBD2. The V gene's germline CDR1 is SGHNT and CDR2 YYREEE (reference sequence). V lost 1 base and J lost 7; bases outside the gene matches: 1. The CDR3 consists of 13 residues. In nucleotides, the CDR3 is TGTGCCAGCAGCTTGAGCGGGGGTAATGAGCAGTTCTTC. Translation gives CASSLSGGNEQFF.

The V gene is TRBV5-1, the J gene TRBJ2-5; D possibly corresponds to TRBD1 (7 bases). CDR3 length: 14 residues. With 4 bases removed from V and 5 bases from J, the gap between germline ends came to 15 bases. CDR1 and CDR2 (germline): SGHRS, YFSETQ. CDR3 amino acids: CASSLGQAGETQYF. The CDR3 nucleotides read TGCGCCAGCAGCCTCGGACAGGCGGGGGAGACCCAGTACTTC.

This clone appeared once. The rearrangement uses TRBV5-4 and TRBJ1-1, with TRBD1 matching 10 bases. Germline assignment: CDR1 SGHNT and CDR2 YYREEE (reference sequence). The V and J ends lost 0 bases and 10 bases, in that order; junction bases with no gene match: 9. This CDR3 comprises 15 residues. CDR3 in amino acids: CASSLGPGQGKGAFF. The CDR3 region has the DNA TGTGCCAGCAGCTTGGGACCGGGACAGGGGAAGGGAGCTTTCTTT.

This clone turned up a few times. This chain connects TRBV5-1 to TRBJ1-1; D not certain. V was trimmed by 3 bases and J by 3 bases, leaving 3 bases between them. Germline CDR1 is SGHRS and CDR2 is YFSETQ. CDR3 length: 11 residues. The DNA for the CDR3 is TGCGCCAGCAGCTCGGACACTGAAGCTTTCTTT. Translated, it gives CASSSDTEAFF.

This clone was detected only once. This chain joins TRBV2 and TRBJ1-2; a possible D gene is TRBD1 (6 bases). The CDR3 consists of 13 residues. V lost 1 base to trimming and J lost 4 bases, with 7 bases between them. The germline gives CDR1 SNHLY, CDR2 FYNNEI. CDR3 coding DNA: TGTGCCAGCAGTGAAGGGACAGTCTATGGCTACACCTTC. Amino acid sequence: CASSEGTVYGYTF.

This clone appeared once. The genes are TRBV18 and TRBJ2-7, with 10 positions matching TRBD1. V shed 6 bases, J shed 5 bases, and the junction held 10 bases outside the gene matches. This CDR3 contains 15 residues. Per germline, CDR1 KGHSH and CDR2 LQKENI. The CDR3 DNA is TGTGCCAGCTCGCCAATGACAGGGGGCCGCAACGAGCAGTACTTC. Protein: CASSPMTGGRNEQYF.

The chain recombines TRBV27 with TRBJ2-1, with TRBD2 matching 10 bases. The CDR3 sequence is 15 residues long. V shed 5 bases and J 5 bases; nucleotides not matched to a gene: 6. Germline CDR1 and CDR2: MNHEY and SMNVEV (reference sequence). CDR3 amino acids: CASSTKREGDNEQFF. In nucleotides, the CDR3 is TGTGCCAGCAGTACGAAGCGGGAGGGGGACAATGAGCAGTTCTTC.

The chain uses TRBV12-5 and TRBJ2-2; TRBD2 matches 7 bases. The germline gives CDR1 LGHNT, CDR2 FRNRAP. V was clipped by 0 bases and J by 6 bases; unmatched bases: 4. This CDR3 has 15 amino acids. The CDR3 bases are TGTGCTAGTGGTTTGGTCCGCCGGGGGGCCGGGGAGCTGTTTTTT. This gives the protein CASGLVRRGAGELFF.

V is TRBV4-1 and J is TRBJ2-5, with TRBD2 matching over 16 bases. Germline-derived CDR1 and CDR2 are MGHRA and YSYEKL. This CDR3 has 16 amino acids. V dropped 2 bases and J dropped 5; count of bases not matched to a gene: 2. The chain's CDR3 is CASSQRGLAGGETQYF. CDR3 in DNA: TGCGCCAGCAGCCAACGGGGACTAGCGGGGGGGGAGACCCAGTACTTC.

This sequence joins TRBV28 and TRBJ1-5; D is possibly TRBD1 (6 bases). The V and J ends lost 7 bases and 2 bases respectively, with 9 bases between them. There are 13 residues in the CDR3. Looked up from germline, CDR1 is MDHEN and CDR2 is SYDVKM. The CDR3 region has the DNA TGTGCCAGCATAGGGGGGGGCAATCAGCCCCAGCATTTT. Residues: CASIGGGNQPQHF.

V is TRBV6-5 and J is TRBJ2-7; TRBD2 matches at 8 bases. The CDR3 runs 14 residues. Trimming at V came to 7 bases and at J to 5 bases, leaving 10 bases not matched to a gene. Germline assignment: CDR1 MNHEY and CDR2 SVGAGI. CDR3 amino acids: CASIIAGKIHEQYF. CDR3 bases: TGTGCCAGCATTATAGCGGGAAAAATCCACGAGCAGTACTTC.

This chain links TRBV6-1 with TRBJ2-7; TRBD1 aligns across 12 bases. Germline values: CDR1 MNHNS, CDR2 SASEGT. With 6 bases clipped from V and 4 bases from J, the junction kept 4 bases outside the gene matches. The CDR3 is 14 residues long. As DNA, the CDR3 is TGTGCCAGCAGAAAGGGACAGGGGGCTTACGAGCAGTACTTC. This gives the protein CASRKGQGAYEQYF.

This chain links TRBV19 with TRBJ1-2; 11 positions match TRBD1. The CDR3 sequence is 15 residues long. CDR1 and CDR2 from the germline V gene are LNHDA and SQIVND (reference sequence). Germline trimming cut 6 bases from V and 1 base from J; bases unmatched to any gene: 4. The CDR3 here is CASRTGTGGNYGYTF. DNA for the CDR3: TGTGCCAGTAGGACCGGGACAGGGGGTAACTATGGCTACACCTTC.

The rearrangement uses TRBV7-2 and TRBJ2-5; 7 bases fit TRBD2. Unmatched junction bases numbered 7, after V lost 1 base and J lost 5 bases. The CDR3 totals 15 residues. Germline V gives CDR1 SGHTA, CDR2 FQGNSA. CDR3 sequence: CASSLGIAGVETQYF. Written as DNA, the CDR3 is TGTGCCAGCAGCTTAGGTATTGCGGGAGTGGAGACCCAGTACTTC.

This clone has just a few counts. This sequence joins TRBV6-1 and TRBJ2-2; 9 bases are a match to TRBD2. The V segment lost 8 bases and the J segment 3 bases; nucleotides outside the gene matches: 4. Germline V gene data show CDR1 as MNHNS and CDR2 as SASEGT. The CDR3 is 14 amino acids. CDR3 protein: CASGRLADTGELFF. DNA of the CDR3: TGTGCCAGCGGGAGACTAGCGGACACCGGGGAGCTGTTTTTT.

J is TRBJ1-1 and V is TRBV7-9; D is ambiguous. Germline lookup yields CDR1 SEHNR and CDR2 FQNEAQ (reference sequence). The CDR3 spans 15 residues. Trimming removed 8 bases from V and 1 base from J, with 17 bases in between. Here the CDR3 reads CASEAARTKNTEAFF. For the CDR3, the DNA is TGTGCCAGCGAGGCCGCCCGCACCAAGAACACTGAAGCTTTCTTT.

V and J are TRBV4-1 and TRBJ2-7; 9 nucleotides agree with TRBD1. The germline V gene encodes CDR1 MGHRA and CDR2 YSYEKL. The CDR3 runs 17 residues. With 2 bases clipped from V and 1 base from J, the junction kept 9 bases outside the gene matches. CDR3 sequence reads: CASSQLTGTGSSYEQYF. The DNA of the CDR3 is TGCGCCAGCAGCCAACTAACCGGGACAGGGAGTTCCTACGAGCAGTACTTC.

The chain employs TRBV18 and TRBJ2-1, with D perhaps TRBD2 (5 bases). The CDR3 length is 15 residues. Germline CDR1 is KGHSH and CDR2 is LQKENI. V lost 2 bases, J lost 5 bases, and 13 bases lay in between. This CDR3 is CASSPTEAANNEQFF. CDR3 nucleotides: TGTGCCAGCTCACCAACGGAGGCCGCCAACAATGAGCAGTTCTTC. The full variable domain, in which reference TRBV18 and TRBJ2-1 provide the parts outside the CDR3, is NAGVMQNPRHLVRRRGQEARLRCSPMKGHSHVYWYRQLPEEGLKFMVYLQKENIIDESGMPKERFSAEFPKEGPSILRIQQVVRGDSAAYFCASSPTEAANNEQFFGPGTRLTVL.

V gene TRBV19 combines with J gene TRBJ2-7, with TRBD2 as a possible D gene (7 bases). Per germline, CDR1 LNHDA and CDR2 SQIVND (reference sequence). The CDR3 contains 14 residues. V was clipped by 11 bases and J by 2 bases, with 19 bases between them. In nucleotides, the CDR3 is TGTGCCTCCCAGGGGAGGGGCTCCCCCTACGAGCAGTACTTC. This translates into CASQGRGSPYEQYF.

The chain carries TRBV6-1 and TRBJ2-1, with a tentative D call TRBD2 (6 bases). The CDR3 loop spans 15 amino acids. Germline CDR1 reads MNHNS; CDR2 reads SASEGT. Trimming took off 3 bases at V and 2 bases at J, with 11 bases between the two ends. CDR3 bases: TGTGCCAGCAGTGAGGGCGGGGCCACCTACAATGAGCAGTTCTTC. It translates to CASSEGGATYNEQFF.

The chain recombines TRBV2 with TRBJ2-2; D might be TRBD2 (5 bases). Germline lookup yields CDR1 SNHLY and CDR2 FYNNEI. The CDR3 runs to 19 residues. V lost 0 bases and J 7 bases, leaving 24 bases between the germline ends. The CDR3 sequence is CASSEALLMTLRRNGELFF. DNA for the CDR3: TGTGCCAGCAGTGAAGCGCTTCTTATGACTCTTAGGAGGAACGGGGAGCTGTTTTTT. Based on the CDR3 plus reference TRBV2 and TRBJ2-2, the full variable domain is EPEVTQTPSHQVTQMGQEVILRCVPISNHLYFYWYRQILGQKVEFLVSFYNNEISEKSEIFDDQFSVERPDGSNFTLKIRSTKLEDSAMYFCASSEALLMTLRRNGELFFGEGSRLTVL.